Below, 27 T cell receptor beta chains from the same sample are listed, as sequenced in a study of blood T cell repertoires in COVID-19. Profiled with immunoSEQ multiplex PCR; TCRdb holds only in-frame clones, not every one. The repertoire consists of about 88,000 clones, with 86% occurring once and the leading ten covering about 25%. Sequenced material: peripheral blood. The receptors come from a human donor in a cohort sampled during active COVID-19.

This clone turned up a few times. V gene TRBV28 combines with J gene TRBJ1-5; TRBD1 matches 10 bases. The junction had 9 bases not matched to a gene; V was cut back by 6 bases and J by 7 bases. The CDR3 extends over 15 amino acids. The germline gives CDR1 MDHEN, CDR2 SYDVKM. The CDR3 loop reads CASSPGTGVLQPQHF. DNA of the CDR3: TGTGCCAGCAGCCCCGGGACAGGGGTCTTACAGCCCCAGCATTTT.

A remark on this clone: This sample includes further DNA sequences coding for the same CDR3. CDR3 nucleotide sequence: TGTGCCACCAGTGGACGCGGGTCAACGGATACGCAGTATTTT. Its protein is CATSGRGSTDTQYF. This rearrangement joins TRBV24-1 to TRBJ2-3, with a weak D call TRBD2 (5 bases). The germline V gene encodes CDR1 KGHDR and CDR2 SFDVKD. The CDR3 length is 14 residues. Trimming left V 5 bases short and J 6 bases short, with 14 bases between.

The rearrangement joins TRBV6-2 or TRBV6-3 to TRBJ1-2; possibly TRBD1 for D (6 bases). Trimming pared 5 bases from V and 6 bases from J, leaving 16 bases between. The length of the CDR3 is 14 residues. The V gene's germline CDR1 is MNHEY and CDR2 SVGEGT. The CDR3 DNA reads as TGTGCCAGCAGTCCCCCCGGGGGGGCGGATGGCTACACCTTC. The encoded protein is CASSPPGGADGYTF.

The chain employs TRBV3-1 (or the pseudogene TRBV3-2) and TRBJ2-2; 12 positions agree with TRBD1. CDR3 size: 18 residues. Germline V gives CDR1 LGHDT, CDR2 YNNKEL (reference sequence). Trimming cost V 1 base and J 5 bases; bases outside gene matches: 8. The CDR3 DNA reads as TGTGCCAGCAGCCAAGGATGGGGACAGGGGGCGGGAACCGGGGAGCTGTTTTTT. Its translation: CASSQGWGQGAGTGELFF.

The chain couples TRBV5-1 to TRBJ1-3; D not resolved. Germline V gene lookup returns CDR1 SGHRS and CDR2 YFSETQ. The CDR3 totals 15 residues. Trimming left V 4 bases short and J 2 bases short, with 13 bases between. In DNA form, the CDR3 reads TGCGCCAGCAGCAAGGGAGAGAACCCTGGAAACACCATATATTTT. It encodes CASSKGENPGNTIYF.

The V call is TRBV18, the J call TRBJ2-5; TRBD2 is a possible D gene (5 bases). The CDR3 has 12 residues. The ends were cut back, 4 bases at V and 5 bases at J, with 8 bases in the middle. CDR1 is KGHSH and CDR2 is LQKENI in the germline V gene. The CDR3 spells CASSRWEETQYF. Written as DNA, the CDR3 is TGTGCCAGCTCACGTTGGGAGGAGACCCAGTACTTC.

This clone is hyperexpanded in the sample. The gene calls are TRBV27 and TRBJ2-3; D remains ambiguous. Germline V CDR1 and CDR2: MNHEY, SMNVEV (reference sequence). This CDR3 has 15 amino acids. The V end was cut by 1 base, the J end by 4 bases, with 12 bases between. The CDR3 coding sequence is TGTGCCAGCAGTTTATTCCCCCTCGCGGCAGATACGCAGTATTTT. It yields the protein CASSLFPLAADTQYF.

The chain carries TRBV2 and TRBJ1-1; unclear D gene. V lost 1 base, J lost 0 bases, and 9 bases lay in between. This CDR3 has 15 residues. From germline, CDR1 is SNHLY and CDR2 FYNNEI. CDR3 in amino acids: CASSEDLQLNTEAFF. The CDR3 coding sequence is TGTGCCAGCAGTGAAGATTTGCAGTTGAACACTGAAGCTTTCTTT. Complete variable domain (other parts from reference TRBV2 and TRBJ1-1): EPEVTQTPSHQVTQMGQEVILRCVPISNHLYFYWYRQILGQKVEFLVSFYNNEISEKSEIFDDQFSVERPDGSNFTLKIRSTKLEDSAMYFCASSEDLQLNTEAFFGQGTRLTVV.

V gene TRBV5-1 combines with J gene TRBJ2-4; D uncertain. This CDR3 spans 14 amino acids. V lost 0 bases and J lost 4, with 8 bases in between. Germline lookup yields CDR1 SGHRS and CDR2 YFSETQ. CDR3 loop: CASSLGRSKNIQYF. CDR3 nucleotides: TGCGCCAGCAGCTTGGGTAGGAGTAAAAACATTCAGTACTTC.

The chain uses TRBV4-1 and TRBJ2-7; no definite D call. The length of the CDR3 is 15 residues. Germline V lookup: CDR1 MGHRA, CDR2 YSYEKL. V was clipped by 6 bases and J by 3 bases, with 18 bases between them. The CDR3 region has the DNA TGCGCCAGCAGACAATCCGTGGCAGGCGACTACGAGCAGTACTTC. Translation gives CASRQSVAGDYEQYF.

CDR3 DNA sequence: TGTGCCAGTAGTGGGCCTGGCGGGAGCAATCAGCCCCAGCATTTT. Its protein is CASSGPGGSNQPQHF. The chain employs TRBV19 and TRBJ1-5; no definite D call. The ends were cut back, 5 bases at V and 1 base at J, with 12 bases in the middle. This CDR3 contains 15 residues. The germline V gene has CDR1 LNHDA and CDR2 SQIVND (reference sequence). Complete variable domain (other parts from reference TRBV19 and TRBJ1-5): DGGITQSPKYLFRKEGQNVTLSCEQNLNHDAMYWYRQDPGQGLRLIYYSQIVNDFQKGDIAEGYSVSREKKESFPLTVTSAQKNPTAFYLCASSGPGGSNQPQHFGDGTRLSIL.

This rearrangement joins TRBV4-1 to TRBJ2-5; D is undetermined. CDR3 length equals 14 residues. Germline CDR1 reads MGHRA; CDR2 reads YSYEKL. The V end was cut by 3 bases, the J end by 2 bases, with 10 bases between. This CDR3 is CASSQPEDQETQYF. CDR3 bases: TGCGCCAGCAGCCAGCCAGAGGATCAAGAGACCCAGTACTTC.

The chain combines TRBV3-1 (or the pseudogene TRBV3-2) with TRBJ1-2; D not certain. There are 13 residues in the CDR3. In germline, CDR1 is LGHDT, CDR2 YNNKEL (reference sequence). V gave up 3 bases and J gave up 4 bases, with 9 bases separating them. As DNA, the CDR3 is TGTGCCAGCAGCCATGAGGTCCCCTATGGCTACACCTTC. Its translation is CASSHEVPYGYTF.

The chain has TRBV27 and TRBJ2-7; possible D gene TRBD1, 5 bases. Per germline, CDR1 MNHEY and CDR2 SMNVEV (reference sequence). The CDR3 is made up of 14 amino acids. V was pared by 6 bases and J by 0 bases, with 12 bases between. CDR3 bases: TGTGCCAGCAGCTTAGGGGCAGGCTCCTACGAGCAGTACTTC. Its protein product is CASSLGAGSYEQYF.

V is TRBV10-3 and J is TRBJ2-3; no firm D call. There are 13 residues in the CDR3. Per the germline V gene, CDR1 is ENHRY and CDR2 is SYGVKD. Trimming shortened V by 4 bases and J by 0 bases, and 5 bases separated the two germline ends. CDR3 sequence (DNA): TGTGCCATCAGTGCCGTCAGCACAGATACGCAGTATTTT. Translated, it gives CAISAVSTDTQYF.

The rearrangement links TRBV4-3 to TRBJ2-3; 7 bases fit TRBD2. This CDR3 region has 16 residues. Trimming removed 3 bases from V and 2 bases from J; junction bases left unmatched: 8. Germline values: CDR1 LGHNA, CDR2 YSLEER. The CDR3 loop is CASSQTGAGNTDTQYF. The CDR3 DNA reads as TGCGCCAGCAGCCAGACGGGAGCGGGGAACACAGATACGCAGTATTTT.

This rearrangement joins TRBV19 to TRBJ1-2; TRBD1 aligns across 8 bases. This CDR3 has 14 residues. V gave up 5 bases and J gave up 4 bases; unmatched junction bases: 6. Germline-derived CDR1 and CDR2 are LNHDA and SQIVND (reference sequence). CDR3 coding DNA: TGTGCCAGTAGTGGACAGGGTAAGGGCTATGGCTACACCTTC. Translating gives CASSGQGKGYGYTF.

The rearrangement uses TRBV15 and TRBJ1-4; D uncertain. Germline V gene sequence: CDR1 LNHNV, CDR2 YYDKDF (reference sequence). V shed 0 bases and J shed 5 bases, with 10 bases lying between them. The CDR3 runs 15 residues. CDR3 nucleotides: TGTGCCACCAGCAGAGATTTCTCGCAGAATGAAAAACTGTTTTTT. It is translated as CATSRDFSQNEKLFF.

V gene TRBV13 combines with J gene TRBJ2-7; 10 bases agree with TRBD2. The CDR3 runs to 14 residues. Germline loops: CDR1 PRHDT, CDR2 FYEKMQ (reference sequence). V shed 5 bases and J 5 bases; nucleotides not matched to a gene: 6. The CDR3 here is CASSRIAGGHEQYF. In DNA form, the CDR3 reads TGTGCCAGCAGCCGAATAGCGGGAGGTCACGAGCAGTACTTC.

The chain links TRBV7-2 to TRBJ2-2; 8 bases fit TRBD1. Germline CDR1 reads SGHTA; CDR2 reads FQGNSA. The CDR3 runs to 14 residues. With 8 bases clipped from V and 5 bases from J, the junction kept 7 bases outside the gene matches. The CDR3 nucleotides are TGTGCCAGCCCGGACAGGGTTGGTACCGGGGAGCTGTTTTTT. Encoded protein: CASPDRVGTGELFF.

This clone was seen only a few times. The chain combines TRBV4-1 with TRBJ2-3; TRBD2 matches 9 bases. Germline CDR1 reads MGHRA; CDR2 reads YSYEKL. The CDR3 contains 16 residues. J lost 4 bases, V lost 0 bases, and 5 bases had no gene match. Written as DNA, the CDR3 is TGCGCCAGCAGCCAAGAGGGCGGGAGGGGTGCAGATACGCAGTATTTT. Protein sequence: CASSQEGGRGADTQYF.

The chain joins TRBV19 to TRBJ1-2, with 9 bases matching TRBD1. J was trimmed by 7 bases and V by 6 bases; bases with no gene match: 12. The CDR3 has 15 residues. Germline assignment: CDR1 LNHDA and CDR2 SQIVND (reference sequence). CDR3 DNA: TGTGCCAGTAGCAACCGGGACAGGGCGCCTCCTGGCTACACCTTC. Residues: CASSNRDRAPPGYTF.

J is TRBJ2-3 and V is TRBV9; 7 bases are a match to TRBD2. The CDR3 length is 16 residues. With V trimmed by 3 bases and J by 2 bases, 9 bases remained unmatched. Germline V lookup: CDR1 SGDLS, CDR2 YYNGEE. CDR3 in amino acids: CASSAGERLATDTQYF. CDR3 nucleotides: TGTGCCAGCAGCGCGGGTGAACGACTAGCCACAGATACGCAGTATTTT.

The rearrangement joins TRBV28 to TRBJ2-3; TRBD2 might be the D (5 bases). The CDR3 runs 15 residues. CDR1 and CDR2 (germline): MDHEN, SYDVKM. V lost 3 bases, J lost 4 bases, and 14 bases lay in between. CDR3 sequence reads: CASSFFPSGSDTQYF. CDR3 nucleotide sequence: TGTGCCAGCAGTTTTTTTCCTTCGGGATCAGATACGCAGTATTTT.

This clone has just one count. The gene calls are TRBV6-5 and TRBJ2-5, with TRBD2 matching 8 bases. The germline V gene encodes CDR1 MNHEY and CDR2 SVGAGI. This CDR3 has 14 amino acids. V dropped 6 bases and J dropped 2; count of bases not matched to a gene: 5. The CDR3 DNA reads as TGTGCCAGCAGCCGGGGGGGGACACAAGAGACCCAGTACTTC. Protein: CASSRGGTQETQYF.

The chain carries TRBV5-6 and TRBJ2-5; possibly TRBD1 for D (6 bases). Germline CDR1 reads SGHDT; CDR2 reads YYEEEE. CDR3 length: 16 residues. Between the trimmed V and J ends, which lost 0 bases and 0 bases, there was a span of 12 bases. This CDR3 reads CASSLALGQYQETQYF. CDR3 coding DNA: TGTGCCAGCAGCTTGGCCCTCGGACAGTACCAAGAGACCCAGTACTTC. The full variable domain, with the rest looked up from reference TRBV5-6 and TRBJ2-5, is DAGVTQSPTHLIKTRGQQVTLRCSPKSGHDTVSWYQQALGQGPQFIFQYYEEEERQRGNFPDRFSGHQFPNYSSELNVNALLLGDSALYLCASSLALGQYQETQYFGPGTRLLVL.

V usage is TRBV11-2 and J usage is TRBJ2-1, with 8 bases aligning to TRBD2. The CDR3 runs 17 residues. The germline V gene has CDR1 SGHAT and CDR2 FQNNGV. V lost 3 bases to trimming and J lost 0 bases; unmatched junction nucleotides: 7. The CDR3 loop reads CASSLGTSGPSYNEQFF. DNA for the CDR3: TGTGCCAGCAGCTTGGGTACTAGCGGACCCTCCTACAATGAGCAGTTCTTC.